The 22 T cell receptor beta chains given below trace back to one sample, sequenced in a study of CD8 T cells in ankylosing spondylitis. TCRdb ran MiXCR on the 5' RACE reads and lists one entry per CDR3 protein. Altogether 150,000 to 200,000 distinct CDR3 sequences are present, 18% being singletons, with the ten largest covering approximately 7.8%. Sequencing input: blood, either unsorted or a sorted T cell fraction (not recorded which). The receptors come from a male donor with ankylosing spondylitis or in good health (not recorded which).

The sample holds a few counts of this clonotype. The genes are TRBV2 and TRBJ1-1; D gene unclear. V was shortened by 8 bases and J by 5 bases, with 9 bases between the two germline ends. The CDR3 extends over 11 amino acids. CDR1 is SNHLY and CDR2 is FYNNEI in the germline V gene. The CDR3 DNA reads TGTGCCAGCCTGGCGGGTACTGAAGCTTTCTTT. This translates into CASLAGTEAFF.

V usage is TRBV7-2 and J usage is TRBJ2-3; 7 bases align to TRBD2. The V gene end was trimmed by 1 base and the J gene end by 5 bases; junction bases not matched to a gene: 6. From germline, CDR1 is SGHTA and CDR2 FQGNSA. This CDR3 contains 15 residues. The CDR3: CASSLGGSFEDTQYF. The CDR3 DNA is TGTGCCAGCAGCTTAGGCGGGAGTTTTGAAGATACGCAGTATTTT.

This clonotype was seen many times. The J gene is TRBJ2-7, the V gene TRBV5-1; 8 bases line up with TRBD2. The CDR3 is made up of 15 amino acids. From germline, CDR1 is SGHRS and CDR2 YFSETQ. The trim removed 0 bases at V and 7 bases at J, leaving 9 bases unmatched. The CDR3: CASSLVTGGLSEQYF. CDR3 nucleotide sequence: TGCGCCAGCAGCTTGGTCACGGGGGGGCTGAGTGAGCAGTACTTC.

V usage is TRBV27 and J usage is TRBJ1-6; TRBD1 agrees at 7 bases. Germline loops: CDR1 MNHEY, CDR2 SMNVEV (reference sequence). The CDR3 loop spans 14 amino acids. Trimming removed 7 bases from V and 7 bases from J; junction bases left unmatched: 7. CDR3 protein: CASTGTAKNSPLHF. The CDR3 nucleotides read TGTGCCAGCACCGGGACAGCCAAAAATTCACCCCTCCACTTT.

The CDR3 loop is CASSRRDKRYADTQYF. CDR3 nucleotide sequence: TGTGCCAGCAGCCGCCGGGACAAGCGCTATGCAGATACGCAGTATTTT. The chain has TRBV14 and TRBJ2-3, with a tentative D call TRBD1 (6 bases). Germline V gives CDR1 SGHDN, CDR2 FVKESK. The length of the CDR3 is 16 residues. With 4 bases removed from V and 4 bases from J, the gap between germline ends came to 18 bases.

The genes are TRBV5-1 and TRBJ2-1, with 8 positions matching TRBD2. This CDR3 has 14 amino acids. Germline CDR1 reads SGHRS; CDR2 reads YFSETQ. V lost 0 bases and J lost 7; bases outside the gene matches: 3. CDR3 coding DNA: TGCGCCAGCAGCTTGGAGGCTAGCGGGAATGAGCAGTTCTTC. This translates into CASSLEASGNEQFF.

The CDR3 coding sequence is TGCAGCGTTTTAGGGACTAGCGGGGGCACAGATACGCAGTATTTT. Residues: CSVLGTSGGTDTQYF. The chain couples TRBV29-1 to TRBJ2-3; 13 bases agree with TRBD2. The CDR3 is 15 residues long. Trimming removed 5 bases from V and 1 base from J; junction bases left unmatched: 3. Per germline, CDR1 SQVTM and CDR2 ANQGSEA.

The CDR3 DNA sequence: TGTGCCAGCAGCTTAACCGAGGGTCGGCAAGAGACCCAGTACTTC. It codes for CASSLTEGRQETQYF. The rearrangement uses TRBV7-9 and TRBJ2-5, with D tentatively TRBD2 (5 bases). Germline CDR1 is SEHNR and CDR2 is FQNEAQ (reference sequence). The CDR3 length is 15 residues. V lost 2 bases, J lost 2 bases, and 12 bases lay in between. Complete variable domain (other parts from reference TRBV7-9 and TRBJ2-5): DTGVSQNPRHKITKRGQNVTFRCDPISEHNRLYWYRQTLGQGPEFLTYFQNEAQLEKSRLLSDRFSAERPKGSFSTLEIQRTEQGDSAMYLCASSLTEGRQETQYFGPGTRLLVL.

This clonotype turned up a few times. The chain combines TRBV14 with TRBJ2-1; 7 positions match TRBD2. The CDR3 is 19 amino acids. The ends lost 0 bases at V and 0 bases at J; junction bases unmatched: 11. Germline V gene lookup returns CDR1 SGHDN and CDR2 FVKESK. DNA of the CDR3: TGTGCCAGCAGCCAAGATCGGGGAGGCGGGAGCCACTCCTACAATGAGCAGTTCTTC. Its translation: CASSQDRGGGSHSYNEQFF.

This clonotype was observed at least ten times. The CDR3 loop is CSAMLVAGPDTQYF. The CDR3 DNA sequence: TGCAGTGCGATGTTGGTAGCGGGGCCAGATACGCAGTATTTT. The chain is built from TRBV20-1 and TRBJ2-3; TRBD2 agrees at 8 bases. CDR1 DFQATT and CDR2 SNEGSKA come from the germline V gene (reference sequence). The CDR3 totals 14 residues. V shed 6 bases and J 4 bases; nucleotides not matched to a gene: 9.

This clonotype was detected many times. This chain links TRBV28 with TRBJ2-4, with 8 nucleotides matching TRBD2. This CDR3 is built from 16 residues. The V and J ends lost 4 bases and 6 bases, in that order; junction bases with no gene match: 11. Per germline, CDR1 MDHEN and CDR2 SYDVKM. The CDR3 DNA reads as TGTGCCAGCAGTTACCTAGCCGGGAGGGGAGGAAACATTCAGTACTTC. Translation: CASSYLAGRGGNIQYF.

This chain uses TRBV28 with TRBJ2-3; D is undetermined. V lost 3 bases, J lost 4 bases, and 14 bases lay in between. CDR3 length: 15 amino acids. Per germline, CDR1 MDHEN and CDR2 SYDVKM. The CDR3 DNA is TGTGCCAGCAGTTTCGGCCCCTCAGGCCCAGATACGCAGTATTTT. Its translation: CASSFGPSGPDTQYF.

This clonotype turned up a few times. The chain links TRBV7-2 to TRBJ2-2; D is unresolved. CDR3 length: 12 amino acids. Germline V gives CDR1 SGHTA, CDR2 FQGNSA. V gave up 0 bases and J gave up 11 bases, with 7 bases separating them. This CDR3 is CASSLAGYELFF. CDR3 DNA sequence: TGTGCCAGCAGCTTAGCGGGATATGAGCTGTTTTTT.

This clonotype was counted between two and nine times. The chain couples TRBV6-1 to TRBJ1-6; 8 bases line up with TRBD1. The CDR3 sequence is 15 residues long. Germline V gene data show CDR1 as MNHNS and CDR2 as SASEGT. J was trimmed by 6 bases and V by 2 bases; bases with no gene match: 3. CDR3 in amino acids: CASSEYDRGNSPLHF. The CDR3 bases are TGTGCCAGCAGTGAATATGACAGGGGTAATTCACCCCTCCACTTT.

This clonotype was observed at least ten times. The V call is TRBV20-1, the J call TRBJ2-7; D ambiguous. V shed 7 bases and J shed 2 bases, with 12 bases lying between them. The CDR3 is 12 residues long. The germline CDR1 and CDR2 sequences are DFQATT and SNEGSKA (reference sequence). CDR3 sequence (DNA): TGCAGTGTCCTACCACCCACCTACGAGCAGTACTTC. Protein sequence: CSVLPPTYEQYF.

This clonotype has ten or more counts. V is TRBV20-1 and J is TRBJ2-3; TRBD2 aligns across 9 bases. Per the germline V gene, CDR1 is DFQATT and CDR2 is SNEGSKA (reference sequence). V lost 0 bases, J lost 4 bases, and 8 bases stayed unmatched. The CDR3 covers 16 residues. The CDR3: CSARDASGTMADTQYF. The CDR3 region has the DNA TGCAGTGCTAGAGACGCTAGCGGGACTATGGCAGATACGCAGTATTTT.

This clonotype was counted at least ten times. J is TRBJ2-2 and V is TRBV27, with D possibly matching TRBD2 (6 bases). V dropped 3 bases and J dropped 4 bases, with 15 bases sitting between them. The germline V gene encodes CDR1 MNHEY and CDR2 SMNVEV (reference sequence). The CDR3 spans 16 residues. The CDR3 coding sequence is TGTGCCAGCAGTTTGCCCGGGACTGACTCCACCGGGGAGCTGTTTTTT. It encodes CASSLPGTDSTGELFF.

This clonotype was counted a few times. The gene calls are TRBV7-9 and TRBJ2-1, with 9 bases that match TRBD2. J lost 6 bases, V lost 1 base, and 7 bases had no gene match. Germline V gives CDR1 SEHNR, CDR2 FQNEAQ (reference sequence). The CDR3 is 16 residues long. The CDR3 coding sequence is TGTGCCAGCAGCTTAGGTGCGGGAGGGATCCCCAATGAGCAGTTCTTC. It translates to CASSLGAGGIPNEQFF.

The chain's CDR3 is CASSLELADQETQYF. Written as DNA, the CDR3 is TGCGCCAGCAGCTTGGAACTAGCGGATCAAGAGACCCAGTACTTC. The V call is TRBV5-1, the J call TRBJ2-5, with 8 bases that match TRBD2. The CDR3 is 15 amino acids. Per the germline V gene, CDR1 is SGHRS and CDR2 is YFSETQ. After removal of 0 bases from V and 2 bases from J, the junction contained 3 bases not matched to a gene.

V usage is TRBV7-9 and J usage is TRBJ2-1; the D gene is possibly TRBD2 (6 bases). This CDR3 contains 14 residues. The germline V gene encodes CDR1 SEHNR and CDR2 FQNEAQ (reference sequence). V lost 7 bases and J 4 bases, leaving 14 bases between the germline ends. CDR3 DNA: TGTGCCAGCACCGGCGGGGCCCTTTACAATGAGCAGTTCTTC. Its translation is CASTGGALYNEQFF.

V usage is TRBV5-1 and J usage is TRBJ2-1, with D tentatively TRBD1 (5 bases). Germline values: CDR1 SGHRS, CDR2 YFSETQ. Trimming shortened V by 7 bases and J by 5 bases, and 19 bases separated the two germline ends. The CDR3 loop spans 15 amino acids. CDR3 coding DNA: TGCGCCAGCTCCGCGAAGGAAGGGGTCCACAATGAGCAGTTCTTC. Its protein is CASSAKEGVHNEQFF. The complete variable domain, with remaining parts taken from reference TRBV5-1 and TRBJ2-1, reads KAGVTQTPRYLIKTRGQQVTLSCSPISGHRSVSWYQQTPGQGLQFLFEYFSETQRNKGNFPGRFSGRQFSNSRSEMNVSTLELGDSALYLCASSAKEGVHNEQFFGPGTRLTVL.

The J gene is TRBJ1-4, the V gene TRBV2; a possible D gene is TRBD1 (5 bases). Germline-derived CDR1 and CDR2 are SNHLY and FYNNEI. This CDR3 contains 13 residues. With 6 bases removed from V and 8 bases from J, the gap between germline ends came to 13 bases. Written as DNA, the CDR3 is TGTGCCAGCAGGGGAGGCGAGGGGGAAAAACTGTTTTTT. Protein sequence: CASRGGEGEKLFF.